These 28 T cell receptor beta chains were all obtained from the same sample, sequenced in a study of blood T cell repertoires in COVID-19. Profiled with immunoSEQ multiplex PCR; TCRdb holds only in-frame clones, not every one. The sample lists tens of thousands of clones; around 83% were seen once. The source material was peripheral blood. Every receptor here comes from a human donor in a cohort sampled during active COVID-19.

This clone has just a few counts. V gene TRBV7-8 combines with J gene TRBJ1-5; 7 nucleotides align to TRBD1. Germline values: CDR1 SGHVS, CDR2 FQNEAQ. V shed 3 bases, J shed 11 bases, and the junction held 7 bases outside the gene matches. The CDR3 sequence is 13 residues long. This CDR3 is CASSFGPGQSQHF. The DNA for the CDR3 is TGTGCCAGCAGCTTTGGTCCGGGACAGTCCCAGCATTTT.

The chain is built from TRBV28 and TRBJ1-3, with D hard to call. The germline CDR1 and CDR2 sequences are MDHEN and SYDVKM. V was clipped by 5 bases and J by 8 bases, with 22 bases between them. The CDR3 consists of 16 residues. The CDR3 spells CASSPPGGVGPYTIYF. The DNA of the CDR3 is TGTGCCAGCAGTCCACCCGGCGGGGTCGGACCCTACACCATATATTTT.

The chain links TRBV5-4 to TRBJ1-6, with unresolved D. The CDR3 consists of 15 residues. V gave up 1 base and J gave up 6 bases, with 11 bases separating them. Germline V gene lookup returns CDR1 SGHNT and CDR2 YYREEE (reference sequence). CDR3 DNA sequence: TGTGCCAGCAGCTTGTCCAGTCGGGGTAATTCACCCCTCCACTTT. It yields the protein CASSLSSRGNSPLHF.

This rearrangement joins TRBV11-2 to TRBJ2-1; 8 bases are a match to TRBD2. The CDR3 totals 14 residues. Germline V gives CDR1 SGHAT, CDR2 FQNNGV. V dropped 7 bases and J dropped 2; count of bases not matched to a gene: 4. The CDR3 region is CASTLAGPYNEQFF. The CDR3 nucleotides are TGTGCCAGCACCCTAGCGGGCCCCTACAATGAGCAGTTCTTC.

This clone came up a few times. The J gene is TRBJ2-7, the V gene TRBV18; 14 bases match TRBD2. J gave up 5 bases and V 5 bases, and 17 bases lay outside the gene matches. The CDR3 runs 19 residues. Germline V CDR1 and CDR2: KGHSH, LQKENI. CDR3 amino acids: CASSSRLAGGQSGRNEQYF. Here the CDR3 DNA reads TGTGCCAGCTCATCTCGACTAGCGGGGGGGCAATCGGGGAGAAACGAGCAGTACTTC.

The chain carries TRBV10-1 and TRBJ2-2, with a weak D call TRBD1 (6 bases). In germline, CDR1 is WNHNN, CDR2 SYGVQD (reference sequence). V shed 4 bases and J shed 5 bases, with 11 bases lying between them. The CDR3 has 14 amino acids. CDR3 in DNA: TGCGCCAGCAGTGTGCAGGGGCCGACCGGGGAGCTGTTTTTT. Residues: CASSVQGPTGELFF.

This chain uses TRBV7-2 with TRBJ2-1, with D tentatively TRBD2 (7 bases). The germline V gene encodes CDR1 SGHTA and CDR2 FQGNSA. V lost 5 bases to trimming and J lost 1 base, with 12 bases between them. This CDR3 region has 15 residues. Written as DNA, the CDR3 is TGTGCCAGCAGCGCCCGGGGGGCATCCTACAATGAGCAGTTCTTC. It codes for CASSARGASYNEQFF. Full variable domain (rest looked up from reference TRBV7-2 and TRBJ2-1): GAGVSQSPSNKVTEKGKDVELRCDPISGHTALYWYRQSLGQGLEFLIYFQGNSAPDKSGLPSDRFSAERTGGSVSTLTIQRTQQEDSAVYLCASSARGASYNEQFFGPGTRLTVL.

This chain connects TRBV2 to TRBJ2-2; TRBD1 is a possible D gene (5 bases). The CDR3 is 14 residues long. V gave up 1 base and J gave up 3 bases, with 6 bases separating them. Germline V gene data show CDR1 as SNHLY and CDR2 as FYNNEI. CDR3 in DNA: TGTGCCAGCAGTGAAGTCAGGGACACCGGGGAGCTGTTTTTT. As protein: CASSEVRDTGELFF. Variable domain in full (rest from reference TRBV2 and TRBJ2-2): EPEVTQTPSHQVTQMGQEVILRCVPISNHLYFYWYRQILGQKVEFLVSFYNNEISEKSEIFDDQFSVERPDGSNFTLKIRSTKLEDSAMYFCASSEVRDTGELFFGEGSRLTVL.

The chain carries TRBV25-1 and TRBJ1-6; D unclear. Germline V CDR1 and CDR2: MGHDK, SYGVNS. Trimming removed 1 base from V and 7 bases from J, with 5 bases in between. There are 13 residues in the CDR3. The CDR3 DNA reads TGTGCCAGCAGTGAATCGGGAAATTCACCCCTCCACTTT. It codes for CASSESGNSPLHF.

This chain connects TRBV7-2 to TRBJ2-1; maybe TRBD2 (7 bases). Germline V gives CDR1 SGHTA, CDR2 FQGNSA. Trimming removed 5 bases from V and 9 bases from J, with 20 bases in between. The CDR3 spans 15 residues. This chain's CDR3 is CASSTLAGAVGEQFF. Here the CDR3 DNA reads TGTGCCAGCAGCACCCTCGCGGGGGCAGTCGGTGAGCAGTTCTTC.

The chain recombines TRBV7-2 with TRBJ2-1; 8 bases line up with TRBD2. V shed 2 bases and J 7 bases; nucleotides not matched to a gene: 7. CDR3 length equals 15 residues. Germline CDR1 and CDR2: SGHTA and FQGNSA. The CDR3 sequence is CASSLTAGGRNEQFF. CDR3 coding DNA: TGTGCCAGCAGCTTAACGGCGGGGGGAAGAAATGAGCAGTTCTTC.

The CDR3 DNA reads TGTGCCAGCGCCGGTCTTGTTAGTGAGAACACTGAAGCTTTCTTT. As protein: CASAGLVSENTEAFF. The V gene is TRBV6-4, the J gene TRBJ1-1; the D is unclear. This CDR3 spans 15 amino acids. Trimming removed 8 bases at V and 1 base at J, with 17 bases between. CDR1 and CDR2 from the germline V gene are MRHNA and SNTAGT.

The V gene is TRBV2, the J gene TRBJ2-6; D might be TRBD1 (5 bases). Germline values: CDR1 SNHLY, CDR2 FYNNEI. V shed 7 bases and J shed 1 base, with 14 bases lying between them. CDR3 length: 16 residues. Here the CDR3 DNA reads TGTGCCAGCACATGGCAGGGAAAATCTGGGGCCAACGTCCTGACTTTC. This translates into CASTWQGKSGANVLTF.

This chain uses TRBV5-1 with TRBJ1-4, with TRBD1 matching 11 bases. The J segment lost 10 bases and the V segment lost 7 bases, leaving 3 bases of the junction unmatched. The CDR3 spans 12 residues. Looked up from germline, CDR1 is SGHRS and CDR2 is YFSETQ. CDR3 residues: CASGQGAGKLFF. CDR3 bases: TGCGCCAGCGGACAGGGGGCTGGAAAACTGTTTTTT.

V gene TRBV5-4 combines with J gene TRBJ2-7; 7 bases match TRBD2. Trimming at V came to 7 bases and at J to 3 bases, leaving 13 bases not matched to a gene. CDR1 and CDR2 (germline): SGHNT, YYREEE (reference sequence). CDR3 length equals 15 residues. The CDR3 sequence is CASSRRAGEGYEQYF. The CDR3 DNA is TGTGCCAGCTCACGCAGGGCGGGGGAAGGCTACGAGCAGTACTTC.

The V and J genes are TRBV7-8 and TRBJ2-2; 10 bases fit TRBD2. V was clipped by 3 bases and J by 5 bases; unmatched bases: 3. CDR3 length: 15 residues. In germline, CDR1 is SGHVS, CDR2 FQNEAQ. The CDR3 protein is CASSFAGLATGELFF. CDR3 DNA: TGTGCCAGCAGCTTCGCGGGACTAGCGACCGGGGAGCTGTTTTTT.

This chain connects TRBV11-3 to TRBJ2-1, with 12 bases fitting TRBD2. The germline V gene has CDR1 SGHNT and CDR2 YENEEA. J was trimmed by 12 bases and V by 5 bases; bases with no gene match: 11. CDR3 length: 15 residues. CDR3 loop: CASSRKTSGGAVQFF. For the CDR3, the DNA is TGTGCCAGCAGCCGAAAGACTAGCGGGGGCGCGGTGCAGTTCTTC.

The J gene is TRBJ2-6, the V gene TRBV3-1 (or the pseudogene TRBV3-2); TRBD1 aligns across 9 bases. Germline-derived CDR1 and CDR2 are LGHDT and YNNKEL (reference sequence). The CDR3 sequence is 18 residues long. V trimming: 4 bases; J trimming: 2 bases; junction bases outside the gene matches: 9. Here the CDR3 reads CASSPRLGDRAGANVLTF. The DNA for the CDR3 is TGTGCCAGCAGCCCCCGTTTGGGGGACAGGGCTGGGGCCAACGTCCTGACTTTC.

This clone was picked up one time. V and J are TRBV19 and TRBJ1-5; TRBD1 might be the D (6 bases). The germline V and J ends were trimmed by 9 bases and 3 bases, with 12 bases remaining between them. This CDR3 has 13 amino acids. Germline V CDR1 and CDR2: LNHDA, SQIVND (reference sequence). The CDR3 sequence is CASGDRPNQPQHF. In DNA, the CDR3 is TGTGCCAGCGGAGACAGGCCCAATCAGCCCCAGCATTTT. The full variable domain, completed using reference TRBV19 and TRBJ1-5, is DGGITQSPKYLFRKEGQNVTLSCEQNLNHDAMYWYRQDPGQGLRLIYYSQIVNDFQKGDIAEGYSVSREKKESFPLTVTSAQKNPTAFYLCASGDRPNQPQHFGDGTRLSIL.

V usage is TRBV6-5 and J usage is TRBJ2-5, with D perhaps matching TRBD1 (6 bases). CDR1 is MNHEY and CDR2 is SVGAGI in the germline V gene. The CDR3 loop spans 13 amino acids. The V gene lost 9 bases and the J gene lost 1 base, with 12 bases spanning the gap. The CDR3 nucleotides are TGTGCCAGTATTGGCAGGGGCCAAGAGACCCAGTACTTC. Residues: CASIGRGQETQYF.

The CDR3 is CASSETRWTGESYEQYF. The CDR3 DNA sequence: TGCGCCAGCAGTGAGACTAGATGGACAGGGGAGTCCTACGAGCAGTACTTC. The gene calls are TRBV10-2 and TRBJ2-7, with TRBD1 matching over 9 bases. After removal of 2 bases from V and 1 base from J, the junction contained 9 bases not matched to a gene. The CDR3 has 17 amino acids. Germline V lookup: CDR1 WSHSY, CDR2 SAAADI.

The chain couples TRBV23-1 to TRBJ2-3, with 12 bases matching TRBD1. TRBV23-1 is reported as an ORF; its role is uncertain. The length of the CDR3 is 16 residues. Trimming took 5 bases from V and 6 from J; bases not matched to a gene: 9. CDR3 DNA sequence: TGCGCCAGCAGTGAGGCCGGGACAGGGGGCAGGGATACGCAGTATTTT. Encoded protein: CASSEAGTGGRDTQYF.

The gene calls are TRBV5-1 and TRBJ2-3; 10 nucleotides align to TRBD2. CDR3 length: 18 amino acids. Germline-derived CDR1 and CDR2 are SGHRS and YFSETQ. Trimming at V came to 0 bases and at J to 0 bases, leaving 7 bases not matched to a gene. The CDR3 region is CASSLVASGGPSTDTQYF. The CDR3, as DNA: TGCGCCAGCAGCTTGGTGGCTAGCGGGGGTCCTAGCACAGATACGCAGTATTTT.

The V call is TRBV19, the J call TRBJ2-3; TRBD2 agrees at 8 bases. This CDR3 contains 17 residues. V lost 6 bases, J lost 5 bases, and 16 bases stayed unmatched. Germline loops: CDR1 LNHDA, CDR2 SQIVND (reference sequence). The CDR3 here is CASRDRSGGQGLDTQYF. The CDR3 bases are TGTGCCAGTAGAGACCGGAGCGGGGGCCAAGGGTTAGATACGCAGTATTTT.

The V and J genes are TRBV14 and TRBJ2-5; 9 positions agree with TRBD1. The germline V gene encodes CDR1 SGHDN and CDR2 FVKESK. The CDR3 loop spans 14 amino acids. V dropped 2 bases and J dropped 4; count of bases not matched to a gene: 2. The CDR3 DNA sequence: TGTGCCAGCAGCCAACTGGGACAGGGAGAGACCCAGTACTTC. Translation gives CASSQLGQGETQYF.

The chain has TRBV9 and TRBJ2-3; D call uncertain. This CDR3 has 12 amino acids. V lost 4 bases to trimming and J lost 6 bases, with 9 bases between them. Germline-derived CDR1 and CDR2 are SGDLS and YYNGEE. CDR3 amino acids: CASSPPSDTQYF. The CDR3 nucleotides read TGTGCCAGCAGCCCTCCGTCGGATACGCAGTATTTT.

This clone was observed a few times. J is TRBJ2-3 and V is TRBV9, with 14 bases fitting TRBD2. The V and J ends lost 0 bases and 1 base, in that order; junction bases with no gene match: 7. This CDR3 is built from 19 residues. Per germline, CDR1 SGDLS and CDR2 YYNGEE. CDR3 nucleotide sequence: TGTGCCAGCAGCGTAGCTAAGACTAGCGGGGGGGTTCGCACAGATACGCAGTATTTT. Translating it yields CASSVAKTSGGVRTDTQYF.

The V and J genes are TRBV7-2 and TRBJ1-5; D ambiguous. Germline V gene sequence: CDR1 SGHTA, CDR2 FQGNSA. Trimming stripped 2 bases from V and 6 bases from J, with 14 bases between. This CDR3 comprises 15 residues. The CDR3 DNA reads TGTGCCAGCAGCTTAATACGGGGTACCGTTCAGCCCCAGCATTTT. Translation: CASSLIRGTVQPQHF.